One and the same sample provided the 6 T cell receptor beta chains below, sequenced in a study of T-cell reconstitution after alpha-beta-depleted transplantation in children. Unique molecular identifiers were used in preparing the TCRbeta library. MiXCR, run by TCRdb on the PCR reads, gives a single entry per CDR3 protein. This table holds fewer than 750,000 distinct CDR3 sequences, more than 20% found once. This specimen was PBMCs, taken before TCRalphabeta/CD19-depleted stem cell transplant. All receptors derive from a boy in the first two years of life with Wiskott-Aldrich syndrome, due to receive a stem cell transplant.

This chain connects TRBV24-1 to TRBJ2-1; 12 nucleotides agree with TRBD1. This CDR3 region has 16 residues. CDR1 is KGHDR and CDR2 is SFDVKD in the germline V gene. The V segment lost 9 bases and the J segment 8 bases; nucleotides outside the gene matches: 13. The CDR3 DNA reads as TGTGCCACCGGGGTGGACCGGGACAGGGGGCTCGATGAGCAGTTCTTC. It is translated as CATGVDRDRGLDEQFF.

This clonotype was found a few times. The V call is TRBV24-1, the J call TRBJ2-1; the match to TRBD1 covers 10 bases. J lost 3 bases, V lost 0 bases, and 4 bases had no gene match. The CDR3 runs to 17 residues. Looked up from germline, CDR1 is KGHDR and CDR2 is SFDVKD. DNA for the CDR3: TGTGCCACCAGTGATTTGTTTGGGACAGGGGACTACAATGAGCAGTTCTTC. The encoded protein is CATSDLFGTGDYNEQFF.

The J gene is TRBJ2-7, the V gene TRBV10-2; D gene unclear. The V gene's germline CDR1 is WSHSY and CDR2 SAAADI. V lost 6 bases and J 2 bases, leaving 8 bases between the germline ends. CDR3 length: 12 residues. The CDR3 sequence is CASRAVTYEQYF. The CDR3 region has the DNA TGCGCCAGCAGGGCGGTAACCTACGAGCAGTACTTC.

About this clonotype: An end of the junction differs from the germline gene, which may be a read error. The CDR3 DNA reads as TGTGCCAGCAGTTTCCCTCGACAGGGGGCCGGTGAAATGGGCTTC. Encoded protein: CASSFPRQGAGEMGF. The V call is TRBV28, the J call TRBJ2-5, with TRBD1 matching over 10 bases. The CDR3 consists of 15 residues. CDR1 is MDHEN, CDR2 SYDVKM, per germline.

V is TRBV12-3 or TRBV12-4 and J is TRBJ1-2; D possibly corresponds to TRBD1 (6 bases). Trimming pared 4 bases from V and 4 bases from J, leaving 10 bases between. The CDR3 extends over 13 amino acids. The chain's CDR3 is CASSSQGGYGYTF. CDR3 sequence (DNA): TGTGCCAGCAGTTCACAGGGAGGCTATGGCTACACCTTC.

J is TRBJ2-5 and V is TRBV6-1; maybe TRBD1 (6 bases). CDR3 length: 14 residues. Trimming pared 5 bases from V and 3 bases from J, leaving 13 bases between. Germline V CDR1 and CDR2: MNHNS, SASEGT. The CDR3 protein is CASSQQGLEETQYF. CDR3 bases: TGTGCCAGCAGTCAACAGGGTTTGGAAGAGACCCAGTACTTC.